The 19 T cell receptor beta chains below come from one sample, sequenced in a study of blood T cell repertoires in COVID-19. Data came from immunoSEQ multiplex PCR; TCRdb stores just in-frame clones and leaves some out. The sample includes 150,000 to 200,000 clones, 88% of them seen just once. What was sequenced was PBMCs or T cells enriched from blood (not recorded which). All receptors come from a woman aged 18 to 35 who had recovered from COVID-19.

The table lists this clone with a few counts. This chain uses TRBV28 with TRBJ2-2; tentative D call: TRBD2 (7 bases). Deletions cut 4 bases from V and 5 bases from J, with 14 bases between. Germline CDR1 reads MDHEN; CDR2 reads SYDVKM. The CDR3 covers 15 residues. CDR3 sequence: CASSYGGQVTGELFF. The DNA for the CDR3 is TGTGCCAGCAGTTACGGGGGGCAGGTTACCGGGGAGCTGTTTTTT.

This chain links TRBV3-1 (or the pseudogene TRBV3-2) with TRBJ2-3, with 12 bases aligning to TRBD2. Germline assignment: CDR1 LGHDT and CDR2 YNNKEL (reference sequence). J lost 5 bases, V lost 3 bases, and 6 bases had no gene match. This CDR3 has 16 residues. The chain's CDR3 is CASSQLAGGPGDTQYF. The CDR3 DNA reads as TGTGCCAGCAGCCAGCTAGCGGGGGGGCCGGGAGATACGCAGTATTTT.

The genes are TRBV19 and TRBJ1-5; TRBD1 matches at 10 bases. Trimming at V came to 9 bases and at J to 1 base, leaving 12 bases not matched to a gene. This CDR3 contains 17 residues. Germline V gene lookup returns CDR1 LNHDA and CDR2 SQIVND (reference sequence). DNA of the CDR3: TGTGCCAGCCGATTCACGACAGGGGGCGGGAGCAATCAGCCCCAGCATTTT. It codes for CASRFTTGGGSNQPQHF.

The chain joins TRBV6-1 to TRBJ2-1; TRBD2 agrees at 9 bases. Germline V lookup: CDR1 MNHNS, CDR2 SASEGT. Unmatched junction bases numbered 10, after V lost 2 bases and J lost 8 bases. This CDR3 has 16 residues. CDR3 region: CASSEPRASGKYEQFF. The CDR3, as DNA: TGTGCCAGCAGTGAACCCCGGGCTAGCGGGAAATATGAGCAGTTCTTC.

The rearrangement uses TRBV19 and TRBJ2-3, with D unresolved. The CDR3 extends over 14 amino acids. V was cut by 6 bases and J by 2 bases, with 12 bases left in between. Per the germline V gene, CDR1 is LNHDA and CDR2 is SQIVND (reference sequence). The CDR3 region is CASRLSSPTDTQYF. The CDR3 region has the DNA TGTGCCAGTAGATTATCGAGTCCCACAGATACGCAGTATTTT.

The rearrangement joins TRBV4-2 to TRBJ1-4; D perhaps matches TRBD1 (5 bases). CDR1 and CDR2 (germline): LGHNA, YNFKEQ. The CDR3 has 16 amino acids. The V and J ends lost 0 bases and 8 bases respectively, with 16 bases between them. The CDR3: CASSQDPQGWGEKLFF. The DNA of the CDR3 is TGTGCCAGCAGCCAAGATCCCCAGGGCTGGGGAGAAAAACTGTTTTTT.

The chain is built from TRBV6-5 and TRBJ2-7, with 8 bases identical to TRBD2. V was pared by 5 bases and J by 5 bases, with 8 bases of the junction left unmatched. From germline, CDR1 is MNHEY and CDR2 SVGAGI. The CDR3 has 14 residues. DNA of the CDR3: TGTGCCAGCAGTCGAGGGACTAGATTTCACGAGCAGTACTTC. This translates into CASSRGTRFHEQYF.

The chain is built from TRBV7-9 and TRBJ1-1; TRBD1 matches at 8 bases. Unmatched junction bases numbered 6, after V lost 5 bases and J lost 1 base. Germline loops: CDR1 SEHNR, CDR2 FQNEAQ (reference sequence). The CDR3 covers 15 residues. CDR3 protein: CASSAAGTGNTEAFF. Here the CDR3 DNA reads TGTGCCAGCAGCGCCGCCGGGACAGGGAACACTGAAGCTTTCTTT.

The DNA of the CDR3 is TGTGCCATCAGTGATTCTGGGAGCGGCACCGGGGAGCTGTTTTTT. The encoded protein is CAISDSGSGTGELFF. The gene calls are TRBV10-3 and TRBJ2-2; the D gene is possibly TRBD2 (5 bases). The CDR3 contains 15 residues. Between the trimmed V and J ends, which lost 3 bases and 4 bases, there was a span of 12 bases. Germline CDR1 reads ENHRY; CDR2 reads SYGVKD.

V is TRBV2 and J is TRBJ2-7; 12 bases match TRBD2. After removal of 5 bases from V and 3 bases from J, the junction contained 8 bases not matched to a gene. This CDR3 region has 16 residues. Germline loops: CDR1 SNHLY, CDR2 FYNNEI. The CDR3 coding sequence is TGTGCCAGCAGTCCCTTAGCACTAGCGGGAGGCTACGAGCAGTACTTC. Protein product: CASSPLALAGGYEQYF.

This clone was observed a handful of times. CDR3 region: CASSLIAAGGELFF. The CDR3 DNA follows: TGTGCCAGCAGCTTGATTGCGGCGGGCGGGGAGCTGTTTTTT. The V call is TRBV5-4, the J call TRBJ2-2, with D perhaps matching TRBD2 (5 bases). The germline CDR1 and CDR2 sequences are SGHNT and YYREEE (reference sequence). The CDR3 has 14 amino acids. V was clipped by 1 base and J by 7 bases, with 11 bases between them.

The chain carries TRBV7-2 and TRBJ2-3; 7 positions agree with TRBD1. The CDR3 has 15 residues. The V segment lost 6 bases and the J segment 0 bases; nucleotides outside the gene matches: 6. Per germline, CDR1 SGHTA and CDR2 FQGNSA. CDR3 in DNA: TGTGCCAGCAGAACAGGACAGGTTAGCACAGATACGCAGTATTTT. Its translation: CASRTGQVSTDTQYF.

The genes are TRBV19 and TRBJ2-1; D may be TRBD2 (5 bases). V gave up 1 base and J gave up 3 bases, with 7 bases separating them. The germline V gene encodes CDR1 LNHDA and CDR2 SQIVND (reference sequence). The CDR3 runs to 14 residues. The CDR3 loop is CASSIAGIYNEQFF. The CDR3 coding sequence is TGTGCCAGTAGTATAGCGGGGATCTACAATGAGCAGTTCTTC. The full variable domain, in which reference TRBV19 and TRBJ2-1 provide the parts outside the CDR3, is DGGITQSPKYLFRKEGQNVTLSCEQNLNHDAMYWYRQDPGQGLRLIYYSQIVNDFQKGDIAEGYSVSREKKESFPLTVTSAQKNPTAFYLCASSIAGIYNEQFFGPGTRLTVL.

V is TRBV18 and J is TRBJ1-6; no firm D call. The ends were cut back, 3 bases at V and 5 bases at J, with 11 bases in the middle. The germline CDR1 and CDR2 sequences are KGHSH and LQKENI. This CDR3 comprises 15 residues. The CDR3 nucleotides are TGTGCCAGCTCACCCGGGAGCCCAGATAATTCACCCCTCCACTTT. Its translation: CASSPGSPDNSPLHF.

This chain links TRBV4-3 with TRBJ1-3; the match to TRBD1 covers 8 bases. The V and J ends lost 3 bases and 2 bases, in that order; junction bases with no gene match: 6. This CDR3 comprises 16 residues. The germline V gene has CDR1 LGHNA and CDR2 YSLEER. In DNA form, the CDR3 reads TGCGCCAGCAGCCACAGGGGGCGCGGGGCTGGAAACACCATATATTTT. It codes for CASSHRGRGAGNTIYF.

The chain carries TRBV15 and TRBJ2-3, with a tentative D call TRBD2 (7 bases). Germline V CDR1 and CDR2: LNHNV, YYDKDF (reference sequence). Trimming shortened V by 4 bases and J by 4 bases, and 18 bases separated the two germline ends. The CDR3 loop spans 16 amino acids. CDR3 amino acids: CATSILEGGAADTQYF. CDR3 DNA sequence: TGTGCCACCAGCATCCTAGAAGGGGGGGCCGCAGATACGCAGTATTTT.

CDR3 DNA sequence: TGCGCCAGCAGCCCCCGACTGGGGATTAGCGCTGAAGCTTTCTTT. Amino acids: CASSPRLGISAEAFF. The chain couples TRBV4-1 to TRBJ1-1, with D hard to call. Germline V gives CDR1 MGHRA, CDR2 YSYEKL. The length of the CDR3 is 15 residues. Trimming took 4 bases from V and 6 from J, leaving 18 bases between them.

The chain is built from TRBV7-9 and TRBJ1-4; D not resolved. CDR3 size: 15 residues. The V gene lost 5 bases and the J gene lost 7 bases, with 17 bases spanning the gap. CDR1 is SEHNR and CDR2 is FQNEAQ in the germline V gene (reference sequence). In nucleotides, the CDR3 is TGTGCCAGCAGCCATCCAGCTAGGGAGGGTGAAAAACTGTTTTTT. It yields the protein CASSHPAREGEKLFF. The entire variable domain, with the rest obtained from reference TRBV7-9 and TRBJ1-4, is as follows: DTGVSQNPRHKITKRGQNVTFRCDPISEHNRLYWYRQTLGQGPEFLTYFQNEAQLEKSRLLSDRFSAERPKGSFSTLEIQRTEQGDSAMYLCASSHPAREGEKLFFGSGTQLSVL.

V and J are TRBV10-3 and TRBJ2-3, with TRBD1 matching 7 bases. The germline V gene encodes CDR1 ENHRY and CDR2 SYGVKD. J lost 2 bases, V lost 4 bases, and 9 bases had no gene match. CDR3 size: 16 residues. CDR3 DNA: TGTGCCATCAGTGTTTCTAGGGGGCCAATCACAGATACGCAGTATTTT. It translates to CAISVSRGPITDTQYF.